What follows describes a single T cell receptor (beta chain). Trimming cost V 0 bases and J 2 bases, with 5 bases left between them. Germline-derived CDR1 and CDR2 are LNHNV and YYDKDF (reference sequence). This CDR3 region has 13 residues. The sample belongs to a study of control samples from healthy donors and cancer patients. TCRdb keeps only in-frame clones here, not all; method: immunoSEQ multiplex PCR. This sample has about 120,000 clones; about 93% occur once, and the top ten carry roughly 2.5%. The TCR originated in a man under 40 in good health. The chain has TRBV15 and TRBJ2-7; D unclear. The specimen was blood. The CDR3 loop reads CATSRERTYEQYF. CDR3 bases: TGTGCCACCAGCAGAGAACGTACCTACGAGCAGTACTTC. The full variable domain, completed using reference TRBV15 and TRBJ2-7, is DAMVIQNPRYQVTQFGKPVTLSCSQTLNHNVMYWYQQKSSQAPKLLFHYYDKDFNNEADTPDNFQSRRPNTSFCFLDIRSPGLGDTAMYLCATSRERTYEQYFGPGTRLTVT.